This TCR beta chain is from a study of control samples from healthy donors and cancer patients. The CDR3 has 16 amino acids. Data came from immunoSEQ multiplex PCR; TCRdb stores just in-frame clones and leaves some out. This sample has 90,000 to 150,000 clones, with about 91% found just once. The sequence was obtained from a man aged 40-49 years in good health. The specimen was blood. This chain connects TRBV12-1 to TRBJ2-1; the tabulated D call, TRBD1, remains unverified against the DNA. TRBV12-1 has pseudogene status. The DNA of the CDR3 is TGTGCCAGCAGCTTTCAATTCCAGGTCTCCTACAATGAGCAGTTCTTC. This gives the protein CASSFQFQVSYNEQFF.